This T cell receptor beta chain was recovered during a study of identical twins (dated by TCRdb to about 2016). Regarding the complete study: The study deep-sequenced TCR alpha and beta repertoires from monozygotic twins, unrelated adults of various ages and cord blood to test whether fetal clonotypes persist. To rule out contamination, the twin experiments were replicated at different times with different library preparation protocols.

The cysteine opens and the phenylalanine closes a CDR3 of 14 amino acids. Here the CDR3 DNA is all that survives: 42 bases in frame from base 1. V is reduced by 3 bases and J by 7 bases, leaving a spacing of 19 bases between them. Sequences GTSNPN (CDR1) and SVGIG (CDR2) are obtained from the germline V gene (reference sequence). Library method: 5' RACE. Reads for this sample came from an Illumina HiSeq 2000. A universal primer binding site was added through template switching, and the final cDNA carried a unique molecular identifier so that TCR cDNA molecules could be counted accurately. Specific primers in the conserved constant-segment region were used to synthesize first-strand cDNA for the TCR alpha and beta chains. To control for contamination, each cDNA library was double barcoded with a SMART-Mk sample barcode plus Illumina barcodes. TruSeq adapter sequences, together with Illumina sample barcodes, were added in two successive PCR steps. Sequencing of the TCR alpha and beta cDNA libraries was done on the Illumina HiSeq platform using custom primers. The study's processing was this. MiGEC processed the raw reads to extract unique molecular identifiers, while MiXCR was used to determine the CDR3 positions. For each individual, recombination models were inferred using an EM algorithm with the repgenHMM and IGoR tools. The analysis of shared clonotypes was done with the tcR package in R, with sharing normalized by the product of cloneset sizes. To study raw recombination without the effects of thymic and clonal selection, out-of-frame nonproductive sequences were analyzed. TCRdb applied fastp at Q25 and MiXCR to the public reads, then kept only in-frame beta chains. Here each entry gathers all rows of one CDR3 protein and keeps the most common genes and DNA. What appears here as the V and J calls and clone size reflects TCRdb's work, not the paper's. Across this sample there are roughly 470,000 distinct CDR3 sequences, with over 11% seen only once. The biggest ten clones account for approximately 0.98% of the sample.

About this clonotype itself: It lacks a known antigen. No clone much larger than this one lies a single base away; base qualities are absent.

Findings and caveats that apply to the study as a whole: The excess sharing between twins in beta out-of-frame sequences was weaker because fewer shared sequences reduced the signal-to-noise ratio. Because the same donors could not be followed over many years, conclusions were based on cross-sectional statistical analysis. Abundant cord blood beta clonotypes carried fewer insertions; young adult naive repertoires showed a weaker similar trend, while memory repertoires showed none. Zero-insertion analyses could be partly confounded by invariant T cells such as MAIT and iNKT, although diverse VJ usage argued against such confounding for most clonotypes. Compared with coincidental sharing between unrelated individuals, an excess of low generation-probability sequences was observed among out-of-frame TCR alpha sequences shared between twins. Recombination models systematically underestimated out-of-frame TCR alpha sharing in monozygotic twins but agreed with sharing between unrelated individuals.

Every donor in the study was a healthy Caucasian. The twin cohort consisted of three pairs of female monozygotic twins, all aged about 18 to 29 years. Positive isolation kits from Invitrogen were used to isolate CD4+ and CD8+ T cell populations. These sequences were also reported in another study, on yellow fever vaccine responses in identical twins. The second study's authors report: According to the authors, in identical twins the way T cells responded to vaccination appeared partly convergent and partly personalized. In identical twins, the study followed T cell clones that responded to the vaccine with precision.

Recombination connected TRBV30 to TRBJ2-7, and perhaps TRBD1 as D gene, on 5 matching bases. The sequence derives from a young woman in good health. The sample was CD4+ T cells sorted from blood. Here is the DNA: TGTGCCTGGAGAATGGCAGGGAAGACGGGTGAGCAGTACTTC. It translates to CAWRMAGKTGEQYF.